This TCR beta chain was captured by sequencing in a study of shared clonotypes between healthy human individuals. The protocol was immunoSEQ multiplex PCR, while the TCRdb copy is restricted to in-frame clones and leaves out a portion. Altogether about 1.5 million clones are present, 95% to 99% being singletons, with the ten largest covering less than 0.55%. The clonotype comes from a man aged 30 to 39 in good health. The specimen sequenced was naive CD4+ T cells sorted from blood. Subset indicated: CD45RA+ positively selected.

The CDR3 region is CASSLEANGGSYEQYF. For the CDR3, the DNA is TGTGCCAGCAGCTTAGAGGCGAACGGGGGCTCCTACGAGCAGTACTTC. This rearrangement joins TRBV7-2 to TRBJ2-7, with D possibly being TRBD2 (6 bases). V lost 1 base and J 0 bases, leaving 13 bases between the germline ends. This CDR3 has 16 residues. The germline V gene encodes CDR1 SGHTA and CDR2 FQGNSA.